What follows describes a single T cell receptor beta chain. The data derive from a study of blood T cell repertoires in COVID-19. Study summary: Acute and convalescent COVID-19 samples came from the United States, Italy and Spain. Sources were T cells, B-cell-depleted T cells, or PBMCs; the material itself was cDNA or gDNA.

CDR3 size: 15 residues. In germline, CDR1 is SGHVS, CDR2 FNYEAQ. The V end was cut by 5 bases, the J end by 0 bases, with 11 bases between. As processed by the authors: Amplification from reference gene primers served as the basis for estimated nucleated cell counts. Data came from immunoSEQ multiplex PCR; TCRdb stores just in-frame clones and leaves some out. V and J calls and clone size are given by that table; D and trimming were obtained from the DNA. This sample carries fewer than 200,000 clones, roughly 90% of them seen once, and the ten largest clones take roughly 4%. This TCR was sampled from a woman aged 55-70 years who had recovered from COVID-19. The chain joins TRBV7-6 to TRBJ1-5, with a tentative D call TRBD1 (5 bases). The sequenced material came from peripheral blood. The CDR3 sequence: CASSPQGDSNQPQHF. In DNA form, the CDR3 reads TGTGCCAGCAGCCCCCAAGGGGATAGCAATCAGCCCCAGCATTTT. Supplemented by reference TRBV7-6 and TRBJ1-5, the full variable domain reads GAGVSQSPRYKVTKRGQDVALRCDPISGHVSLYWYRQALGQGPEFLTYFNYEAQQDKSGLPNDRFSAERPEGSISTLTIQRTEQRDSAMYRCASSPQGDSNQPQHFGDGTRLSIL.